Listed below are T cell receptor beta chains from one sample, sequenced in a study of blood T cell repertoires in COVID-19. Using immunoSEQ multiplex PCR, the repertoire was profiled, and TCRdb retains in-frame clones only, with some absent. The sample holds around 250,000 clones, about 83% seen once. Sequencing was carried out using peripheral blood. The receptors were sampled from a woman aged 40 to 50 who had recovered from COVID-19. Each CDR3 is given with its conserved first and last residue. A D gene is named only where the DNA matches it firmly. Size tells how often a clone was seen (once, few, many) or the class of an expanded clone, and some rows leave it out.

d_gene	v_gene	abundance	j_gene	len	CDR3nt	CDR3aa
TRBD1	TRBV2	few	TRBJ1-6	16	TGTGCCAGCACTGGCTGGTCCAGGGGGAAAAATTCACCCCTCCACTTT	CASTGWSRGKNSPLHF
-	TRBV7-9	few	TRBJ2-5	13	TGTGCCAGCACCAGAGGCAGTCAAGAGACCCAGTACTTC	CASTRGSQETQYF
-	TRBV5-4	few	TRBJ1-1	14	TGTGCCAGCAGCTTGCGGAGGGTGAACACTGAAGCTTTCTTT	CASSLRRVNTEAFF
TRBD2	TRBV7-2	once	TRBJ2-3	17	TGTGCCAGCAGCTTACAGGACCCCCTAGCGGGGGGTAGCACGCAGTATTTT	CASSLQDPLAGGSTQYF
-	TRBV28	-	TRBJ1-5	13	TGTGCCAGCACCTTGTTTGTAGATCAGCCCCAGCATTTT	CASTLFVDQPQHF
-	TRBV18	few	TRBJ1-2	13	TGTGCCAGCTCACCATGGGACACCTCAGGCTACACCTTC	CASSPWDTSGYTF
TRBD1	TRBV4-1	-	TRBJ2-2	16	TGCGCCAGCAGCCAAGATCGGACAGGGAGGACCGGGGAGCTGTTTTTT	CASSQDRTGRTGELFF
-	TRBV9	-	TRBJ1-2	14	TGTGCCAGCAGCGTAACGGGGGGAAACTATGGCTACACCTTC	CASSVTGGNYGYTF
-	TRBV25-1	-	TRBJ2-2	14	TGTGCCAGCAGTGAATCAGCGGACACCGGGGAGCTGTTTTTT	CASSESADTGELFF
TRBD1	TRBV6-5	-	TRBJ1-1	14	TGTGCCAGCAGTTTATTACAGGGGGCCGCTGAAGCTTTCTTT	CASSLLQGAAEAFF
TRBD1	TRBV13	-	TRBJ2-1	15	TGTGCCAGCAGCCCCGGACAGGGCTCCTACAATGAGCAGTTCTTC	CASSPGQGSYNEQFF
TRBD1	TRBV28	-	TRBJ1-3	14	TGTGCCAGCAGTTTGGGACAGCCTGGAAACACCATATATTTT	CASSLGQPGNTIYF
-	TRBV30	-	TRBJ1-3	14	TGTGCCTGGAGTATGGGGCGCTCTGGAAACACCATATATTTT	CAWSMGRSGNTIYF
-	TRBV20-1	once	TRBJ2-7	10	TGCAGTGCCAGGGGCTACGAGCAGTACTTC	CSARGYEQYF
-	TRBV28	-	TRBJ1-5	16	TGTGCCAGCAGCTTTTCCAGGGGCGGCCGGAATCAGCCCCAGCATTTT	CASSFSRGGRNQPQHF
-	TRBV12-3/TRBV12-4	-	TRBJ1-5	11	TGTGCCAGCAGTTTGGGGACACCTCAGCATTTT	CASSLGTPQHF
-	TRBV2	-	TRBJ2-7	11	TGTGCCAGCAGTGAGTTCCTGGAGCAGTACTTC	CASSEFLEQYF
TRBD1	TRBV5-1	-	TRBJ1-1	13	TGCGCCAGCAGCTTTTTACAGGGGGCTGAAGCTTTCTTT	CASSFLQGAEAFF
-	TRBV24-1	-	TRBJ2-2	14	TGTGCCACCAGTGATCCTGGCGGGACCGGGGAGCTGTTTTTT	CATSDPGGTGELFF
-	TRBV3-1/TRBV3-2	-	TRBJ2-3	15	TGTGCCAGCAGCCAAGGACAGCGTATCACAGATACGCAGTATTTT	CASSQGQRITDTQYF
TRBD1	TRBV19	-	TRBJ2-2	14	TGTGCCAGTAGTATGGAACAGGGGTACGGGGAGCTGTTTTTT	CASSMEQGYGELFF
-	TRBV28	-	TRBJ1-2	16	TGTGCCAGCAGTTTAGTGCCCAGCGCGGCTAACTATGGCTACACCTTC	CASSLVPSAANYGYTF
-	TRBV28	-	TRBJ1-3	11	TGTGCCAGCCGTGACAGCAACACCATATATTTT	CASRDSNTIYF
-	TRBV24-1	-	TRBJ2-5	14	TGTGCCACCAGTGATCCCCGCAGGGTAGAGACCCAGTACTTC	CATSDPRRVETQYF
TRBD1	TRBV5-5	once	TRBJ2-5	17	TGTGCCAGCAGCTTGGCCCAGGGGGCTGGAGTGATGGAGACCCAGTACTTC	CASSLAQGAGVMETQYF
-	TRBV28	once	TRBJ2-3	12	TGTGCCAGCAGCCTTCTTACAGATACGCAGTATTTT	CASSLLTDTQYF
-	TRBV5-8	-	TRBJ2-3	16	TGTGCCAGCAGCTTGACAGGCGGGGGCTTTACAGATACGCAGTATTTT	CASSLTGGGFTDTQYF